The 16 T cell receptor beta chains in this list originate from one sample, sequenced in a study of cytotoxic CD8 clonotypes in ibrutinib-treated CLL. Clones were read by immunoSEQ multiplex PCR, and TCRdb kept only the in-frame ones, dropping some. The table shows around 300,000 clones, with approximately 80% occurring only once. The specimen was PBMCs, collected before ibrutinib treatment. These receptors were obtained from a human donor with chronic lymphocytic leukemia.

The chain carries TRBV5-1 and TRBJ2-2; a possible D gene is TRBD2 (5 bases). The germline gives CDR1 SGHRS, CDR2 YFSETQ. The CDR3 contains 15 residues. Trimming stripped 6 bases from V and 1 base from J, with 13 bases between. The DNA for the CDR3 is TGCGCCAGCAAATTGATCAGCGGGAACACCGGGGAGCTGTTTTTT. This gives the protein CASKLISGNTGELFF. Complete variable domain (other parts from reference TRBV5-1 and TRBJ2-2): KAGVTQTPRYLIKTRGQQVTLSCSPISGHRSVSWYQQTPGQGLQFLFEYFSETQRNKGNFPGRFSGRQFSNSRSEMNVSTLELGDSALYLCASKLISGNTGELFFGEGSRLTVL.

The chain has TRBV14 and TRBJ2-7, with D possibly being TRBD2 (5 bases). Germline CDR1 is SGHDN and CDR2 is FVKESK. This CDR3 is built from 15 residues. Trimming shortened V by 2 bases and J by 2 bases, and 13 bases separated the two germline ends. The CDR3: CASSQHGREPYEQYF. Written as DNA, the CDR3 is TGTGCCAGCAGCCAACACGGACGGGAACCCTACGAGCAGTACTTC.

J is TRBJ2-5 and V is TRBV6-6; 7 bases agree with TRBD1. Germline values: CDR1 MNHNY, CDR2 SVGAGI (reference sequence). This CDR3 has 15 amino acids. After removal of 5 bases from V and 2 bases from J, the junction contained 8 bases not matched to a gene. In DNA form, the CDR3 reads TGTGCCAGCAGTAGAAGACAGGGCTCGCAAGAGACCCAGTACTTC. Translating gives CASSRRQGSQETQYF.

The chain is built from TRBV30 and TRBJ1-1; TRBD1 agrees at 9 bases. Looked up from germline, CDR1 is GTSNPN and CDR2 is SVGIG (reference sequence). V trimming: 5 bases; J trimming: 12 bases; junction bases outside the gene matches: 10. CDR3 size: 12 residues. The DNA for the CDR3 is TGTGCCTGGCGGGGGGACAGGGCCGGGTCTTTCTTT. Translating it yields CAWRGDRAGSFF.

The CDR3 reads CASKIAGVYGYTF. The DNA of the CDR3 is TGTGCCAGTAAAATAGCAGGGGTCTATGGCTACACCTTC. The chain carries TRBV19 and TRBJ1-2; weak D call: TRBD1 (6 bases). The CDR3 sequence is 13 residues long. Trimming removed 7 bases at V and 4 bases at J, with 13 bases between. The V gene's germline CDR1 is LNHDA and CDR2 SQIVND (reference sequence).

The chain uses TRBV7-9 and TRBJ2-7; D not certain. Germline V gives CDR1 SEHNR, CDR2 FQNEAQ (reference sequence). The germline V and J ends were trimmed by 7 bases and 3 bases, with 19 bases remaining between them. This CDR3 region has 15 residues. CDR3 bases: TGTGCCAGCATTCTTTCCGGGCCTCAAGGCTACGAGCAGTACTTC. Amino acid sequence: CASILSGPQGYEQYF.

This clone was counted only a few times. The chain employs TRBV7-9 and TRBJ1-2; a weak D match, TRBD1 (6 bases). The V end lost 3 bases, the J end lost 6 bases, and 14 bases lay between the germline ends. This CDR3 has 14 residues. Germline CDR1 SEHNR, CDR2 FQNEAQ (reference sequence). The CDR3 sequence is CASSLGQGIHGYTF. The CDR3 nucleotides read TGTGCCAGCAGCTTGGGCCAGGGGATTCATGGCTACACCTTC.

V usage is TRBV7-2 and J usage is TRBJ2-5, with TRBD2 matching 9 bases. CDR1 and CDR2 (germline): SGHTA, FQGNSA. CDR3 size: 14 residues. Trimming cost V 3 bases and J 1 base; bases outside gene matches: 0. The CDR3 DNA is TGTGCCAGCAGCTTGACTAGCGGCCAAGAGACCCAGTACTTC. As protein: CASSLTSGQETQYF.

This rearrangement joins TRBV5-1 to TRBJ1-2; D is unclear. CDR3 size: 14 residues. CDR1 SGHRS and CDR2 YFSETQ come from the germline V gene. Between the trimmed V and J ends, which lost 3 bases and 0 bases, there was a span of 9 bases. The CDR3 region has the DNA TGCGCCAGCAGCTCTTTCGCTACTAACTATGGCTACACCTTC. This sequence encodes CASSSFATNYGYTF.

This chain connects TRBV7-6 to TRBJ2-2; D unresolved. CDR3 length: 13 amino acids. Trimming removed 1 base from V and 7 bases from J, with 7 bases in between. Germline values: CDR1 SGHVS, CDR2 FNYEAQ. CDR3 residues: CASSLGAIGELFF. The CDR3 nucleotides are TGTGCCAGCAGCTTAGGGGCAATCGGGGAGCTGTTTTTT.

Comments on this clone: The junction and the germline gene differ at one end; a read error may be behind it. The gene calls are TRBV7-2 and TRBJ2-1, with D perhaps matching TRBD2 (5 bases). Germline V CDR1 and CDR2: SGHTA, FQGNSA. The CDR3 is 13 amino acids. In nucleotides, the CDR3 is TGTGCCAGCAGCTTATGGGTTCTGCGAGGGCAGCTCTTC. Translated: CASSLWVLRGQLF.

This clone was found a few times. V gene TRBV4-2 combines with J gene TRBJ2-7, with TRBD1 identical over 11 bases. The V gene end was trimmed by 1 base and the J gene end by 7 bases; junction bases not matched to a gene: 3. This CDR3 contains 14 residues. Germline V gene lookup returns CDR1 LGHNA and CDR2 YNFKEQ. The CDR3 nucleotides read TGTGCCAGCAGCCAAGGGACAGGGGGCATTGAGCAGTACTTC. Its protein is CASSQGTGGIEQYF.

V gene TRBV7-6 combines with J gene TRBJ1-5, with 8 bases identical to TRBD1. The CDR3 has 14 amino acids. V shed 4 bases and J 4 bases; nucleotides not matched to a gene: 3. Germline loops: CDR1 SGHVS, CDR2 FNYEAQ. The DNA for the CDR3 is TGTGCCAGCAGCTCAGGACAGGGTAATCAGCCCCAGCATTTT. It yields the protein CASSSGQGNQPQHF.

The chain combines TRBV7-2 with TRBJ2-5; D not resolved. CDR3 length: 10 amino acids. The V gene lost 4 bases and the J gene lost 4 bases, with 1 base spanning the gap. CDR1 is SGHTA and CDR2 is FQGNSA in the germline V gene. Written as DNA, the CDR3 is TGTGCCAGCAGCTCAGAGACCCAGTACTTC. Protein sequence: CASSSETQYF. The whole variable domain, filled in from reference TRBV7-2 and TRBJ2-5, reads GAGVSQSPSNKVTEKGKDVELRCDPISGHTALYWYRQSLGQGLEFLIYFQGNSAPDKSGLPSDRFSAERTGGSVSTLTIQRTQQEDSAVYLCASSSETQYFGPGTRLLVL.

This clone came up a few times. V and J are TRBV18 and TRBJ2-4; a possible D gene is TRBD2 (7 bases). CDR3 length: 17 residues. V lost 2 bases and J lost 0, with 14 bases in between. CDR1 is KGHSH and CDR2 is LQKENI in the germline V gene. Here the CDR3 DNA reads TGTGCCAGCTCACCATTAGGGGAGGGGGAAGCCAAAAACATTCAGTACTTC. Translating it yields CASSPLGEGEAKNIQYF.

V usage is TRBV7-6 and J usage is TRBJ2-1; D is possibly TRBD2 (5 bases). Per germline, CDR1 SGHVS and CDR2 FNYEAQ. V lost 3 bases and J 5 bases, leaving 14 bases between the germline ends. This CDR3 region has 15 residues. CDR3 nucleotides: TGTGCCAGCAGCTTTGATAGTGGGAGTAACAATGAGCAGTTCTTC. Translated, it gives CASSFDSGSNNEQFF.